Here is one T cell receptor beta chain with its context. Sequencing used immunoSEQ multiplex PCR; TCRdb keeps in-frame clones, though not all of them. Of 100,000 or so clones in the sample, 90% to 95% were seen once. This record belongs to a study of T cell changes during pregnancy in multiple sclerosis. This sample comprised peripheral blood, obtained in the second trimester of pregnancy. The source is a female donor with multiple sclerosis, enrolled in a pregnancy study.

The CDR3 sequence is CASSYGGGGYGYTF. The CDR3, as DNA: TGTGCCAGCAGTTACGGAGGGGGGGGGTATGGCTACACCTTC. The rearrangement joins TRBV6-6 to TRBJ1-2, with a possible D match to TRBD1 (6 bases). Germline CDR1 and CDR2: MNHNY and SVGAGI (reference sequence). CDR3 length equals 14 residues. Trimming removed 2 bases from V and 5 bases from J, with 12 bases in between.